The 9 T cell receptor beta chains reported below all come from one sample, sequenced in a study of blood T cell repertoires in COVID-19. Assay: immunoSEQ multiplex PCR; the TCRdb copy retains only in-frame clones and omits some. The table includes approximately 250,000 clones, roughly 85% detected once. Sequenced material: peripheral blood. The receptors originated from a man in his 60s who had recovered from COVID-19.

This clone was seen only once. J is TRBJ2-6 and V is TRBV6-5, with D perhaps TRBD1 (6 bases). CDR1 MNHEY and CDR2 SVGAGI come from the germline V gene. This CDR3 region has 15 residues. The V end was cut by 5 bases, the J end by 1 base, with 9 bases between. The CDR3 sequence is CASSRDRSGANVLTF. CDR3 nucleotide sequence: TGTGCCAGCAGTCGAGACAGGTCTGGGGCCAACGTCCTGACTTTC.

This chain joins TRBV2 and TRBJ2-7; 7 bases match TRBD1. The germline V gene has CDR1 SNHLY and CDR2 FYNNEI. This CDR3 comprises 14 residues. After removal of 6 bases from V and 0 bases from J, the junction contained 5 bases not matched to a gene. CDR3 in amino acids: CASRDRATSYEQYF. CDR3 coding DNA: TGTGCCAGCAGAGACAGGGCCACCTCCTACGAGCAGTACTTC.

The chain is built from TRBV7-9 and TRBJ2-3; maybe TRBD2 (6 bases). The CDR3 extends over 17 amino acids. V lost 3 bases and J lost 3, with 19 bases in between. Germline CDR1 reads SEHNR; CDR2 reads FQNEAQ (reference sequence). The CDR3 nucleotides read TGTGCCAGCAGCTTTGGTGTGGCTAGCGAAATGACAGATACGCAGTATTTT. Translated: CASSFGVASEMTDTQYF.

The J gene is TRBJ1-2, the V gene TRBV18, with D perhaps matching TRBD1 (6 bases). The CDR3 has 13 residues. V shed 3 bases and J shed 3 bases, with 8 bases lying between them. Germline CDR1 reads KGHSH; CDR2 reads LQKENI. The CDR3 region has the DNA TGTGCCAGCTCACCCGGACAGTACTATGGCTACACCTTC. This sequence encodes CASSPGQYYGYTF.

The chain recombines TRBV27 with TRBJ2-7; TRBD2 matches at 11 bases. Germline V CDR1 and CDR2: MNHEY, SMNVEV (reference sequence). This CDR3 has 19 amino acids. J lost 7 bases, V lost 1 base, and 18 bases had no gene match. The CDR3 protein is CASSLFAARGSGRAGEQYF. DNA for the CDR3: TGTGCCAGCAGTTTATTTGCCGCCCGGGGTAGCGGGAGGGCGGGGGAGCAGTACTTC.

The chain combines TRBV2 with TRBJ2-7; D is unclear. Germline V gives CDR1 SNHLY, CDR2 FYNNEI. Trimming removed 4 bases at V and 7 bases at J, with 8 bases between. The length of the CDR3 is 11 residues. The CDR3 sequence: CASSVLREQYF. The CDR3 DNA follows: TGTGCCAGCAGTGTGCTCAGAGAGCAGTACTTC.

The chain is built from TRBV18 and TRBJ2-1, with 7 bases identical to TRBD1. V lost 1 base, J lost 2 bases, and 2 bases stayed unmatched. Germline-derived CDR1 and CDR2 are KGHSH and LQKENI. The CDR3 is 15 residues long. The CDR3 here is CASSPRQGAYNEQFF. The DNA of the CDR3 is TGTGCCAGCTCACCACGGCAGGGGGCCTACAATGAGCAGTTCTTC.

This clone has only a few counts. This sequence joins TRBV5-4 and TRBJ1-1; D perhaps matches TRBD1 (6 bases). V was cut by 1 base and J by 5 bases, with 12 bases left in between. The CDR3 runs to 14 residues. Germline V gene sequence: CDR1 SGHNT, CDR2 YYREEE (reference sequence). CDR3 amino acids: CASSLSGGQTEAFF. The DNA of the CDR3 is TGTGCCAGCAGCTTGTCTGGGGGCCAGACTGAAGCTTTCTTT. Full variable domain (rest looked up from reference TRBV5-4 and TRBJ1-1): ETGVTQSPTHLIKTRGQQVTLRCSSQSGHNTVSWYQQALGQGPQFIFQYYREEENGRGNFPPRFSGLQFPNYSSELNVNALELDDSALYLCASSLSGGQTEAFFGQGTRLTVV.

About this clone: This specimen includes other DNA sequences encoding the same CDR3. The chain employs TRBV5-1 and TRBJ2-3; TRBD2 agrees at 8 bases. The trim removed 4 bases at V and 1 base at J, leaving 5 bases unmatched. Germline lookup yields CDR1 SGHRS and CDR2 YFSETQ. This CDR3 has 15 amino acids. This CDR3 reads CASSLRGVGTDTQYF. The CDR3 DNA sequence: TGCGCCAGCAGCCTGCGGGGGGTAGGCACAGATACGCAGTATTTT.